The present T cell receptor (beta chain) was sequenced within a study of read filtering for tumor transcriptome and immune sequencing. Study in general: Among patients, 17 to 20 were male and about 15 female, aged about 47 to 85 (mean around 66).

Findings of the study overall: Even smaller IR-seq throughput identified most shared clonotypes. Correlation between methods rose after single-read clonotypes were removed.

The library was built from around 0.4 ug RNA with molecular barcoded adaptors for alpha/delta and beta/gamma chains. TCRdb recomputed calls from the reads with MiXCR, one row per CDR3 protein. The table shows over 50,000 distinct CDR3 sequences, with 15% to 20% occurring only once. This clonotype was seen a handful of times. Its antigen is as yet unknown. Germline V gene lookup returns CDR1 MNHEY and CDR2 SMNVEV (reference sequence). Trimming took off 9 bases at V and 3 bases at J, with 14 bases between the two ends. The CDR3 covers 14 residues. The material sequenced was a population of CD138-negative cells sorted from bone marrow. The V call is TRBV27, the J call TRBJ2-2; the D is unclear. The TCR originated in a donor at least 40 years old with multiple myeloma. The CDR3 sequence is CASSDARYTGELFF. The DNA of the CDR3 is TGTGCCAGTTCCGACGCTCGGTACACCGGGGAGCTGTTTTTT.